Shown below are 15 T cell receptor beta chains from a single sample sequenced in a study of cytomegalovirus exposure and HLA in healthy donors. The PCR ran on 60 Vbeta and 13 Jbeta primers. Sequenced by immunoSEQ multiplex PCR; TCRdb stores in-frame clones only, minus some. The table records tens of thousands of clones, 7.6% of them present only once. The sequencing sample was made of PBMCs. The receptors come from a man aged 45-65 years in good health and CMV-seronegative.

The chain couples TRBV7-2 to TRBJ2-5; possibly TRBD2 for D (5 bases). CDR3 length equals 13 residues. In germline, CDR1 is SGHTA, CDR2 FQGNSA. V shed 5 bases and J shed 11 bases, with 18 bases lying between them. CDR3 in amino acids: CASSLGSFGEQYF. In DNA form, the CDR3 reads TGTGCCAGCAGCCTGGGATCTTTTGGGGAGCAGTACTTC.

This clone has only a few counts. J is TRBJ1-2 and V is TRBV28; perhaps TRBD1 as D (6 bases). The V end was cut by 6 bases, the J end by 7 bases, with 15 bases between. CDR1 and CDR2 (germline): MDHEN, SYDVKM. The CDR3 totals 13 residues. CDR3: CASSLRGGSGYTF. As DNA, the CDR3 is TGTGCCAGCAGCCTTCGAGGGGGTTCTGGCTACACCTTC.

This chain joins TRBV19 and TRBJ1-1; D not certain. The CDR3 is 16 amino acids. The V end was cut by 7 bases, the J end by 1 base, with 19 bases between. The V gene's germline CDR1 is LNHDA and CDR2 SQIVND (reference sequence). The CDR3 sequence is CASKPRPVIWNTEAFF. The CDR3 nucleotides are TGTGCCAGTAAGCCCCGTCCCGTTATTTGGAACACTGAAGCTTTCTTT.

This clone appeared a few times. V gene TRBV6-1 combines with J gene TRBJ2-7; 8 bases agree with TRBD2. Looked up from germline, CDR1 is MNHNS and CDR2 is SASEGT. The CDR3 is made up of 16 amino acids. Trimming at V came to 4 bases and at J to 2 bases, leaving 10 bases not matched to a gene. The CDR3, as DNA: TGTGCCAGCAGTGCGGAGTGGACTAGCCTTCCCTACGAGCAGTACTTC. Translation gives CASSAEWTSLPYEQYF.

This clone was seen only a few times. The chain combines TRBV7-2 with TRBJ2-1; 14 bases fit TRBD2. The germline V gene has CDR1 SGHTA and CDR2 FQGNSA. The CDR3 loop spans 15 amino acids. With V trimmed by 4 bases and J by 12 bases, 8 bases remained unmatched. CDR3 in amino acids: CASSSPGLAGEGQFF. The CDR3 nucleotides are TGTGCCAGCAGCTCCCCGGGACTAGCGGGAGAGGGGCAGTTCTTC.

This clone has more than one count but fewer than ten. The chain carries TRBV7-9 and TRBJ2-7; 12 nucleotides agree with TRBD1. V shed 5 bases, J shed 2 bases, and the junction held 4 bases outside the gene matches. The germline CDR1 and CDR2 sequences are SEHNR and FQNEAQ (reference sequence). This CDR3 has 15 residues. CDR3 coding DNA: TGTGCCAGCAGCCAGGGACAGGGGGCAACCTACGAGCAGTACTTC. Translated, it gives CASSQGQGATYEQYF.

This clone has more than one count but fewer than ten. CDR3 protein: CSVATGTGPMEQYF. CDR3 coding DNA: TGCAGCGTTGCAACCGGGACAGGACCTATGGAGCAGTACTTC. The gene calls are TRBV29-1 and TRBJ2-7; 8 bases are a match to TRBD1. V shed 4 bases, J shed 7 bases, and the junction held 12 bases outside the gene matches. Germline V gene sequence: CDR1 SQVTM, CDR2 ANQGSEA. This CDR3 comprises 14 residues.

This clone was counted between two and nine times. The rearrangement links TRBV18 to TRBJ1-1; D might be TRBD1 (5 bases). CDR1 KGHSH and CDR2 LQKENI come from the germline V gene. The germline V and J ends were trimmed by 1 base and 3 bases, with 15 bases remaining between them. CDR3 length: 16 amino acids. In nucleotides, the CDR3 is TGTGCCAGCTCACCACGACGGGCCAGGGAGGACACTGAAGCTTTCTTT. Encoded protein: CASSPRRAREDTEAFF.

J is TRBJ2-7 and V is TRBV19, with 7 positions matching TRBD1. Unmatched junction bases numbered 8, after V lost 2 bases and J lost 4 bases. The CDR3 has 15 residues. Germline V gives CDR1 LNHDA, CDR2 SQIVND (reference sequence). CDR3 protein: CASSISGTAQYEQYF. Written as DNA, the CDR3 is TGTGCCAGTAGTATATCCGGGACAGCTCAATACGAGCAGTACTTC.

The CDR3 region is CSVVDTGTVSSYEQYF. The DNA for the CDR3 is TGCAGCGTTGTAGATACCGGGACAGTGTCTAGCTACGAGCAGTACTTC. The genes are TRBV29-1 and TRBJ2-7; 7 bases align to TRBD1. This CDR3 contains 16 residues. Germline trimming cut 4 bases from V and 3 bases from J; bases unmatched to any gene: 15. Germline V gene lookup returns CDR1 SQVTM and CDR2 ANQGSEA.

CDR3 sequence (DNA): TGTGCCAGCAGTTTGCGTAGCTGGGACACCGGGGAGCTGTTTTTT. Amino acids: CASSLRSWDTGELFF. This rearrangement joins TRBV28 to TRBJ2-2; D call uncertain. V shed 3 bases and J shed 3 bases, with 11 bases lying between them. Germline loops: CDR1 MDHEN, CDR2 SYDVKM. The CDR3 covers 15 residues.

This clone was counted a few times. V is TRBV30 and J is TRBJ2-3, with 10 bases lining up with TRBD2. V was clipped by 5 bases and J by 1 base; unmatched bases: 0. Germline CDR1 and CDR2: GTSNPN and SVGIG (reference sequence). There are 13 residues in the CDR3. This CDR3 is CAWGTSGTDTQYF. The CDR3 DNA sequence: TGTGCCTGGGGGACTAGCGGCACAGATACGCAGTATTTT.

This rearrangement joins TRBV2 to TRBJ1-2, with D hard to call. Germline CDR1 and CDR2: SNHLY and FYNNEI. Trimming removed 3 bases at V and 5 bases at J, with 4 bases between. This CDR3 is built from 11 residues. The CDR3 reads CASSESYGYTF. CDR3 bases: TGTGCCAGCAGTGAGTCTTATGGCTACACCTTC.

This clone turned up a few times. This chain connects TRBV29-1 to TRBJ2-1; TRBD2 might be the D (5 bases). Germline V gene sequence: CDR1 SQVTM, CDR2 ANQGSEA. V shed 2 bases and J shed 0 bases, with 14 bases lying between them. The CDR3 sequence is 16 residues long. For the CDR3, the DNA is TGCAGCGTTGAAATGGAGGCGGGCGGCTCCTACAATGAGCAGTTCTTC. As protein: CSVEMEAGGSYNEQFF.

The V and J genes are TRBV27 and TRBJ1-1, with D possibly TRBD1 on 5 matching bases. V was pared by 0 bases and J by 1 base, with 6 bases between. The CDR3 is 14 amino acids. Germline CDR1 is MNHEY and CDR2 is SMNVEV (reference sequence). The CDR3 sequence is CASSLSGRNTEAFF. Written as DNA, the CDR3 is TGTGCCAGCAGTTTATCGGGGCGGAACACTGAAGCTTTCTTT.